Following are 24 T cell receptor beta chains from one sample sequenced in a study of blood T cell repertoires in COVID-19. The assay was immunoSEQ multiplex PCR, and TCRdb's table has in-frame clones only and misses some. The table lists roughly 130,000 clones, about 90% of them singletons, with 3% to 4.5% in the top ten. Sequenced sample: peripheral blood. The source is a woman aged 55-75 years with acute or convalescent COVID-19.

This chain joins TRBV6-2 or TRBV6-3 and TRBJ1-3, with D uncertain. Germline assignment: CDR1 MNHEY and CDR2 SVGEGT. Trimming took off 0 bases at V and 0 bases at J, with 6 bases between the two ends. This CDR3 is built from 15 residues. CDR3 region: CASSYSRSSGNTIYF. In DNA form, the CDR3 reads TGTGCCAGCAGTTACTCTCGGAGCTCTGGAAACACCATATATTTT.

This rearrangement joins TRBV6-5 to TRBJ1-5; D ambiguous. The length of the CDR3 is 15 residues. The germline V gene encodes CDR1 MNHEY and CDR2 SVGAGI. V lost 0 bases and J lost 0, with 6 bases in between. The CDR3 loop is CASSYSSYSNQPQHF. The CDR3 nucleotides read TGTGCCAGCAGTTACTCCTCCTATAGCAATCAGCCCCAGCATTTT.

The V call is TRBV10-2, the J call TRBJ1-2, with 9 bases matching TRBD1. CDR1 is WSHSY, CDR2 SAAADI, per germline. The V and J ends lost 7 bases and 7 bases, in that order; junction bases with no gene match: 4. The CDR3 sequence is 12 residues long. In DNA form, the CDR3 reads TGCGCCAGCAAAGTGACAGGGGGTGGCTACACCTTC. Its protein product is CASKVTGGGYTF.

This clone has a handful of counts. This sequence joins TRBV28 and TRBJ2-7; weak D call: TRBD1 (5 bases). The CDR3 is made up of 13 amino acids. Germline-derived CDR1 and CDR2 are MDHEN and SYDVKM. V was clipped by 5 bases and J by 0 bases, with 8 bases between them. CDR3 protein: CASSIDSSYEQYV. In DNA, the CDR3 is TGTGCCAGCAGTATTGACAGCTCCTACGAGCAGTACGTC.

The CDR3 nucleotides are TGTGCCAGTAGACTAGCGGGATTTAACACCGGGGAGCTGTTTTTT. Translating it yields CASRLAGFNTGELFF. V usage is TRBV19 and J usage is TRBJ2-2, with 10 bases matching TRBD2. V gave up 6 bases and J gave up 2 bases; unmatched junction bases: 3. The CDR3 consists of 15 residues. Germline CDR1 is LNHDA and CDR2 is SQIVND (reference sequence).

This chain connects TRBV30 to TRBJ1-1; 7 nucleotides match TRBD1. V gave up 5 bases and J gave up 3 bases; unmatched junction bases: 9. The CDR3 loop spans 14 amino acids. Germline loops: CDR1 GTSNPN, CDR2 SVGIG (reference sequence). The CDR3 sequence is CAWATGLRDTEAFF. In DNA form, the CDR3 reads TGTGCCTGGGCGACAGGGCTTCGGGACACTGAAGCTTTCTTT.

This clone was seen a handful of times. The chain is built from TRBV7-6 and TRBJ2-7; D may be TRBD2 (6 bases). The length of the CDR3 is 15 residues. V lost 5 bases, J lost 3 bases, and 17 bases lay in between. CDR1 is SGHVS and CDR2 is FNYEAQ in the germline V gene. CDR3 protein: CASSRHPGLHYEQYF. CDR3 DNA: TGTGCCAGCAGCCGACATCCGGGACTCCACTACGAGCAGTACTTC.

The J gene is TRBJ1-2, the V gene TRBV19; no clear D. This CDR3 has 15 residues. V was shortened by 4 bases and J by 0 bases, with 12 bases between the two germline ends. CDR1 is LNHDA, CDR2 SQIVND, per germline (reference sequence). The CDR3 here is CASSRSGPSNYGYTF. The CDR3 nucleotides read TGTGCCAGTAGTAGGTCAGGTCCTTCTAACTATGGCTACACCTTC.

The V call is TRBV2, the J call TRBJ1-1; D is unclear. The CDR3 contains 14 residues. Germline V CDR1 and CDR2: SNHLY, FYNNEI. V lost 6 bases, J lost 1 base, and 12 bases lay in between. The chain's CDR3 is CASRASLWNTEAFF. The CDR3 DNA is TGTGCCAGCAGGGCCTCCCTCTGGAACACTGAAGCTTTCTTT.

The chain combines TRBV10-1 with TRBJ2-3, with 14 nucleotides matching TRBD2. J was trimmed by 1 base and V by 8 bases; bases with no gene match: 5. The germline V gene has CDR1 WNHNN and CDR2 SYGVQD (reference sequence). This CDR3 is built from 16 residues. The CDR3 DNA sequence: TGCGCCAGCGACCGACTAGCGGGAGGGTGCACAGATACGCAGTATTTT. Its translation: CASDRLAGGCTDTQYF.

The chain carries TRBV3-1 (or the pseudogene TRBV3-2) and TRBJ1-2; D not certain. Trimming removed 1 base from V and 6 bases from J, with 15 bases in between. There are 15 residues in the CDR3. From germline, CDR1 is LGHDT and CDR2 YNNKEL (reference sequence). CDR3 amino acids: CASSQALVLGHGYTF. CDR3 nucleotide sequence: TGTGCCAGCAGCCAAGCCTTGGTCCTTGGGCATGGCTACACCTTC.

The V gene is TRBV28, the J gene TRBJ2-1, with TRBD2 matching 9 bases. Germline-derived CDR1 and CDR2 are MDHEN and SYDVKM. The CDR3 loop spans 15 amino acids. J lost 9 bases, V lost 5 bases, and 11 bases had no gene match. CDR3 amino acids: CASSSGGGGRVEQFF. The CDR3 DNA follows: TGTGCCAGCAGTAGCGGCGGGGGGGGCCGCGTTGAGCAGTTCTTC.

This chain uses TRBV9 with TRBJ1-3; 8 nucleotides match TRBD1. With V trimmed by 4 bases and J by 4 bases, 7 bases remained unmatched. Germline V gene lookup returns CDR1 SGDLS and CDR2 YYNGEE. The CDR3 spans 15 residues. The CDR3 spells CASSPRQGSGNTIYF. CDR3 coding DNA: TGTGCCAGCAGCCCGCGACAGGGGTCAGGAAACACCATATATTTT.

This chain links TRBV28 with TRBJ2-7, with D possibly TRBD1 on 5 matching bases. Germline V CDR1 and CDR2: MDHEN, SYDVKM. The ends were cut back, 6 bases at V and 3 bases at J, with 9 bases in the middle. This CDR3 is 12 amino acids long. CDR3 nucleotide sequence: TGTGCCAGCAGGGGCCAGGGCTACGAGCAGTACTTC. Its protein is CASRGQGYEQYF.

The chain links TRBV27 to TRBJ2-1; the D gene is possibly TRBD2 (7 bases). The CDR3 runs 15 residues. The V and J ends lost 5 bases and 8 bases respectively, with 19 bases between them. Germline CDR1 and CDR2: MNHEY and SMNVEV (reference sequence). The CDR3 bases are TGTGCCAGCAGTCCGGGGGGCGGGAGATGGGATGAGCAGTTCTTC. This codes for CASSPGGGRWDEQFF.

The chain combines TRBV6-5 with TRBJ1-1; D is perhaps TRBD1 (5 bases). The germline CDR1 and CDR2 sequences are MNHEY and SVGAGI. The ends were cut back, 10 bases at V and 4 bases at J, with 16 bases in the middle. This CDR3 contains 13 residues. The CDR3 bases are TGTGCCATCGGGGGGAGTGCTATCACTGAAGCTTTCTTT. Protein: CAIGGSAITEAFF.

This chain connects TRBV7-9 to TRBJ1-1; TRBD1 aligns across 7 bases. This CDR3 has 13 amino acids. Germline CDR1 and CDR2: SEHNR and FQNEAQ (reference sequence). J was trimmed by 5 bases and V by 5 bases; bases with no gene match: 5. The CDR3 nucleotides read TGTGCCAGCAGCCCCCCGACAGGGACTGAAGCTTTCTTT. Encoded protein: CASSPPTGTEAFF.

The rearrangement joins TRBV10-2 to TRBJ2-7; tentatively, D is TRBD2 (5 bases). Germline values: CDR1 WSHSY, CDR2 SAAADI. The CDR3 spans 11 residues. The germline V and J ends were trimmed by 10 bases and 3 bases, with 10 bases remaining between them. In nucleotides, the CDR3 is TGCGCCACAGAAAGCGGCTACGAGCAGTACTTC. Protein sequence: CATESGYEQYF.

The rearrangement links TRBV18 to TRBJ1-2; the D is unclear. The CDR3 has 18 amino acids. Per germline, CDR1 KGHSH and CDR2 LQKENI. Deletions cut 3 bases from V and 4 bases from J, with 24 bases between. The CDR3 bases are TGTGCCAGCTCACCCACTGCTCAACCAAAAAGCCACTTCTATGGCTACACCTTC. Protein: CASSPTAQPKSHFYGYTF.

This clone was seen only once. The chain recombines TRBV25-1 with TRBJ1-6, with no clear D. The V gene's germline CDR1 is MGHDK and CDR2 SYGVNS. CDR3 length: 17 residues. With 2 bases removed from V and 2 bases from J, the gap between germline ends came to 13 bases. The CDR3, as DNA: TGTGCCAGCAGTGAACTCTCGGGAAGCACCTATAATTCACCCCTCCACTTT. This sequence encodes CASSELSGSTYNSPLHF.

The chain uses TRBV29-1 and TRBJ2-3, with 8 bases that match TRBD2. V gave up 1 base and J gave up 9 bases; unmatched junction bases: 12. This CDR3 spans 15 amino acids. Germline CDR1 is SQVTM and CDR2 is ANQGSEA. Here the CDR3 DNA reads TGCAGCGTTGAAGCTGGAGCGGGAGCGCGGTCAACGCAGTATTTT. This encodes CSVEAGAGARSTQYF.

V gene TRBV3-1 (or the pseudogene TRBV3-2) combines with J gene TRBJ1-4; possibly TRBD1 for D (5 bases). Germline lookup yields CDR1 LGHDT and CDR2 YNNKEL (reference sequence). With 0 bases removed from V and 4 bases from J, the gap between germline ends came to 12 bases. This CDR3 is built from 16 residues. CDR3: CASSQDGGGDNEKLFF. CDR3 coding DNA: TGTGCCAGCAGCCAAGACGGGGGAGGGGATAATGAAAAACTGTTTTTT.

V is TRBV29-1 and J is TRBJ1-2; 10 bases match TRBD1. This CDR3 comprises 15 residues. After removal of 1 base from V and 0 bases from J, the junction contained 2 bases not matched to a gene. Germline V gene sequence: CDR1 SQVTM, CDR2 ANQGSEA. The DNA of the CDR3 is TGCAGCGTTGAAGGGGACAGGGGAGCTAACTATGGCTACACCTTC. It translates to CSVEGDRGANYGYTF. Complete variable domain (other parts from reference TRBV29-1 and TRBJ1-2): SAVISQKPSRDICQRGTSLTIQCQVDSQVTMMFWYRQQPGQSLTLIATANQGSEATYESGFVIDKFPISRPNLTFSTLTVSNMSPEDSSIYLCSVEGDRGANYGYTFGSGTRLTVV.

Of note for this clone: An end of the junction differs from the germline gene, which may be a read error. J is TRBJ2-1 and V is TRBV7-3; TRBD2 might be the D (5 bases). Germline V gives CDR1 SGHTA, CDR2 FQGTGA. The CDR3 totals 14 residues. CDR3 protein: CATSAGPSYNEQFF. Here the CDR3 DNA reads TGTGCCACCAGCGCGGGTCCCTCCTACAATGAGCAGTTCTTC.